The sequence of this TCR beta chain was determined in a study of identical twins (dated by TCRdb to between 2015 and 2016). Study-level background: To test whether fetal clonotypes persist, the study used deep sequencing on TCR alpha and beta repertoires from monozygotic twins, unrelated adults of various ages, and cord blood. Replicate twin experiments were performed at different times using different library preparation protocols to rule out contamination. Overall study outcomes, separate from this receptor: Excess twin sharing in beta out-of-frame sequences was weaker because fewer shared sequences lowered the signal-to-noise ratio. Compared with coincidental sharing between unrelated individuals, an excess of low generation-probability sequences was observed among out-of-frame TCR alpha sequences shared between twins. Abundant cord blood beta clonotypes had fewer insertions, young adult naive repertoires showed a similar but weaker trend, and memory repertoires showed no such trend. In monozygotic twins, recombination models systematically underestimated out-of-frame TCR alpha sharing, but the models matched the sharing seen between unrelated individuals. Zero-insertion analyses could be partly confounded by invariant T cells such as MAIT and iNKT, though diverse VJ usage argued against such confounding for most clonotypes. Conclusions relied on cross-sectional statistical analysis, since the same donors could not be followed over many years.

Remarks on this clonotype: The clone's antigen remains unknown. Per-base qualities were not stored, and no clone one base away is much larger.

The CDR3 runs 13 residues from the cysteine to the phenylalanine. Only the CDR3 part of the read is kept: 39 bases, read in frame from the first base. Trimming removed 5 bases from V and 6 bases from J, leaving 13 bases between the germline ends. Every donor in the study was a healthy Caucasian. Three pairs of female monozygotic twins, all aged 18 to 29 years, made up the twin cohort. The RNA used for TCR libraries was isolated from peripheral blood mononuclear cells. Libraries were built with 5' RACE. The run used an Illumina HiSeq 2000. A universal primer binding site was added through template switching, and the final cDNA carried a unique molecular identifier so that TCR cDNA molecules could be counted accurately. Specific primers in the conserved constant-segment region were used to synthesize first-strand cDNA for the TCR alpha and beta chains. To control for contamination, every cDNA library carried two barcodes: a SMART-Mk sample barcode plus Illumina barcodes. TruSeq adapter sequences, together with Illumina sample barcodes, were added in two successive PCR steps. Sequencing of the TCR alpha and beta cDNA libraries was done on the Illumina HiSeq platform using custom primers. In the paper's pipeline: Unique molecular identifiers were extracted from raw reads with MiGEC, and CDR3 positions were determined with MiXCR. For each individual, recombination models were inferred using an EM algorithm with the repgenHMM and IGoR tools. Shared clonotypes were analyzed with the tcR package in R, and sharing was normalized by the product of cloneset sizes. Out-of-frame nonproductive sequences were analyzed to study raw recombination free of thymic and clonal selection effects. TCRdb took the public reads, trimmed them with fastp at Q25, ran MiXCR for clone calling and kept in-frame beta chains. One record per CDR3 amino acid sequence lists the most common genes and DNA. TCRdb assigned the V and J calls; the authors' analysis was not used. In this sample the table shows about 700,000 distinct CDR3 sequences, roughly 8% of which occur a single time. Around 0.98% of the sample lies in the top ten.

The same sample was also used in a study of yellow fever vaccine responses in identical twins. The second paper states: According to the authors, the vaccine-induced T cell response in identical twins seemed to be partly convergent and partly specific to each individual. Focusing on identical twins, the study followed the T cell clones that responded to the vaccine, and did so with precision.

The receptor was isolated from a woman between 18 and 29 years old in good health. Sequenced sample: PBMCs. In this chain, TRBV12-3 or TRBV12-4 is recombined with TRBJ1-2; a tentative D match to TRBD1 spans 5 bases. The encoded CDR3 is CASSGTSADGYTF. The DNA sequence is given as TGTGCCAGCAGTGGGACTTCAGCGGATGGCTACACCTTC.